The clone carrying this TCR beta chain was detected a few times. These data originate in a study of blood T cell repertoires in COVID-19. Study at large: Sites in the United States, Italy and Spain provided acute and convalescent COVID-19 samples. T cells, B-cell-depleted T cells, or PBMCs provided the cDNA or gDNA that served as material.

The ends were cut back, 4 bases at V and 6 bases at J, with 12 bases in the middle. Germline CDR1 MDHEN, CDR2 SYDVKM. The CDR3 is 13 residues long. The authors' processing: Nucleated cell counts were estimated from reference gene primer amplification. Assay used: immunoSEQ multiplex PCR; TCRdb lists only in-frame clones, some missing. V and J calls and clone size are as listed in that table; D and trimming were resolved from the DNA. The repertoire holds some 700,000 clones, with more than 80% as singletons. This chain uses TRBV28 with TRBJ1-2; D is perhaps TRBD1 (5 bases). The sequencing input was peripheral blood. This clonotype was sampled from a young woman with acute or convalescent COVID-19. The CDR3, as DNA: TGTGCCAGCAGTTCACCGACAGCCAATGGCTACACCTTC. Translating gives CASSSPTANGYTF.